This entry describes one TCR beta chain. Specified time point: newly diagnosed GD, antithyroid drugs for less than 3 months. The TCR library used RNA extracted from PBMCs. Clinicians diagnosed Graves' disease using American Thyroid Association guidelines. The entry originates in a study of regulatory T cells in long-lasting Graves disease. CDR3 length equals 17 residues. Germline CDR1 and CDR2: LNHDA and SQIVND (reference sequence). V gave up 6 bases and J gave up 3 bases; unmatched junction bases: 9. CDR3-region Arm-PCR and iRepertoire HTBI primers produced the TCR beta libraries. TCRdb independently ran MiXCR on the multiplex PCR reads; one entry per CDR3 protein. The table records about 400,000 distinct CDR3 sequences, around 16% of them present only once. The sample was also reused in another study, on T cells in Graves' hyperthyroidism and ophthalmopathy.

This material consisted of peripheral blood mononuclear cells (PBMCs), taken at new diagnosis, from a patient treated with antithyroid drugs. This clonotype originated in a woman under 30 with Graves disease. The V and J genes are TRBV19 and TRBJ2-5, with 14 positions matching TRBD2. CDR3 bases: TGTGCCAGTAGGCCCTCCGGGACTAGCGGGGGAAAAGAGACCCAGTACTTC. Protein sequence: CASRPSGTSGGKETQYF.